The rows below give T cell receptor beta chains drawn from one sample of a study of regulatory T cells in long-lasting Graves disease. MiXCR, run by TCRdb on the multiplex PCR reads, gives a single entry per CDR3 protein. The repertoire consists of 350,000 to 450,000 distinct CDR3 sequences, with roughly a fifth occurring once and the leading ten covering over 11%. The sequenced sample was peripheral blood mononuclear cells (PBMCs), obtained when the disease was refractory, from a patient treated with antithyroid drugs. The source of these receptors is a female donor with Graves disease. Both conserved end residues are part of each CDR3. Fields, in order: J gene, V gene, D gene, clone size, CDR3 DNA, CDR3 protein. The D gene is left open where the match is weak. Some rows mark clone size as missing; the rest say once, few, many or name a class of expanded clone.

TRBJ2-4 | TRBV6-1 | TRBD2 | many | TGTGCCAGCAGTCGGACTAGCGGGAGGGCCGGGAACATTCAGTACTTC | CASSRTSGRAGNIQYF
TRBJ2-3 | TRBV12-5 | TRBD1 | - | TGTGCTAGTGGTAAAGACAGGGGAAACACAGATACGCAGTATTTT | CASGKDRGNTDTQYF
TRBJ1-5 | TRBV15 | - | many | TGTGCCACCAGCAGAGACGACAGCACGAGCCAGCCCCAGCATTTT | CATSRDDSTSQPQHF
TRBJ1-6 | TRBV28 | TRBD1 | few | TGTGCCAGCAGTTTTGGGGACAGGGAAAATTCACCCCTCCACTTT | CASSFGDRENSPLHF
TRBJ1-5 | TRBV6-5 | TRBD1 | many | TGTGCCAGCAGTTACTCTTTCCGGACAGGGGTCCAGCCCCAGCATTTT | CASSYSFRTGVQPQHF
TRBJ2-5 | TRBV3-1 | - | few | TGTGCCAGCAGCCCATCTGAAAGGACCCAGTACTTC | CASSPSERTQYF
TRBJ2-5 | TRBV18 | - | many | TGTGCCAGCTCACCACAGGGGGATTTGCAGACCCAGTACTTC | CASSPQGDLQTQYF
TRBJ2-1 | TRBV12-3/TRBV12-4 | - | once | TGTGCCAGCAGTCATCAGGGGGGGACCTTTGATCCCAATGAGCAGTTCTTC | CASSHQGGTFDPNEQFF
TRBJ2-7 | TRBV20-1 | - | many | TGCAGTGCTAGAGCGAGTAAAGCGGACGAGCAGTACTTC | CSARASKADEQYF
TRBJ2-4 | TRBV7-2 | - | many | TGTGCCAGCAGCTTACGGGGGGCGCAAAACATTCAGTACTTC | CASSLRGAQNIQYF
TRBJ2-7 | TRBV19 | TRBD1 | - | TGTGCCAGTAGCCCCATGACAGGGCCGGGCGAGCAGTACTTC | CASSPMTGPGEQYF
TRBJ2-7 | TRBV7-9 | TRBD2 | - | TGTGCCAGCAGTCCAGTGGGCGGGGGGGCCTCCTACGAGCAGTACTTC | CASSPVGGGASYEQYF
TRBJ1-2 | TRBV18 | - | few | TGTGCCAGCTCACTCGACTCGGGTGGCTATGGCTACACCTTC | CASSLDSGGYGYTF
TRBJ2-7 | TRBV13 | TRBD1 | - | TGTGCCAGCAGCTTTCGGACAGGGGGCAGTTTCGAGCAGTACTTC | CASSFRTGGSFEQYF
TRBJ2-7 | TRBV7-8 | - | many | TGTGCCAGCAGCTTAGCGCCCGAGGGCAGGGCCTCCTACGAGCAGTACTTC | CASSLAPEGRASYEQYF
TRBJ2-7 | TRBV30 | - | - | TGTGCCTGGAGTGTAAACTCCAATTCCTACGAGCAGTACTTC | CAWSVNSNSYEQYF
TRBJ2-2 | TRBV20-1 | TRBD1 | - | TGCAGTGCTCGCGAGCCCAGACAGGGGGTGGCCGGGGAGCTGTTTTTT | CSAREPRQGVAGELFF
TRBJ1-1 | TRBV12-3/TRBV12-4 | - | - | TGTGCCAGCAGTTTTTTAAATTTCACTGAAGCTTTCTTT | CASSFLNFTEAFF
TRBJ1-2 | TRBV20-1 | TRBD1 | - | TGCAGCGGGGCAGGGGGCCGGTATGGCTACACCTTC | CSGAGGRYGYTF
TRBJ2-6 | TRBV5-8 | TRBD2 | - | TGTGCCAGCCGAGGGAGCAGCGGGAGTGTCCCACTCTATGGGGCCAACGTCCTGACTTTC | CASRGSSGSVPLYGANVLTF
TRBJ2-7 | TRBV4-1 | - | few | TGCGCCAGCAGCCAAGTCGGAGGGCTCTACGAGCAGTACTTC | CASSQVGGLYEQYF
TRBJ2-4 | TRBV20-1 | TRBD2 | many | TGCAGTGCTCTCCGAGGACTAGCGGGAGCGAGACGGGTTCAGTACTTC | CSALRGLAGARRVQYF
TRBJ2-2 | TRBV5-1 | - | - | TGCGCCGCGGCGGGGGCCACCGGGGAGCTGTTTTTT | CAAAGATGELFF
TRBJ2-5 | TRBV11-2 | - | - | TGTGCCAGCAGCTTGAATAGCGGCCAAGAGACCCAGTACTTC | CASSLNSGQETQYF
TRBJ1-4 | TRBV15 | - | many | TGTGCCACCAGCCGGAGACAGGAAGAAAAACTGTTTTTT | CATSRRQEEKLFF
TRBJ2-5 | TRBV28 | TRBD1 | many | TGTGCCAGCAGGCCAAACAGGGGAAGAGAGACCCAGTACTTC | CASRPNRGRETQYF
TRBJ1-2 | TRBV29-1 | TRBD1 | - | TGCAGCACCCGGGACAGCTCCCACTATGGCTACACCTTC | CSTRDSSHYGYTF
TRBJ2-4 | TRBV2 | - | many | TGTGCCAGCAGGAGAGGGACCGCCAGAGCCAAAAACATTCAGTACTTC | CASRRGTARAKNIQYF
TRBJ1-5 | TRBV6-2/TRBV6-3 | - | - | TGTGCCAGCAGTGAAGTGGCAGGGCATCAGCCCCAGCATTTT | CASSEVAGHQPQHF
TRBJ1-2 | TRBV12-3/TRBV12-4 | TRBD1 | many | TGTGCCAGCACCAGGACAGGGGAGAATGGCTACACCTTC | CASTRTGENGYTF
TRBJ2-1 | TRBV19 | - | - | TGTGCCAGTAGTGCTCAAGGACTGCAAGGGGGGGAGCAGTTCTTC | CASSAQGLQGGEQFF
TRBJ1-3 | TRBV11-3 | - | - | TGTGCCCACCGAGGACGGAACTCTGGAAACACCATATATTTT | CAHRGRNSGNTIYF
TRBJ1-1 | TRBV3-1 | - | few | TGTGCCAGCAGCCACAGCCCAAACACTGAAGCTTTCTTT | CASSHSPNTEAFF
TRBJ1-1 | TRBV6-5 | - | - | TGTGCCAGCAGTTACGGGGGGGAATTGAACACTGAAGCTTTCTTT | CASSYGGELNTEAFF
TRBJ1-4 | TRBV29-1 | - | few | TGCAGCGTTGTGAGCGCTGATGAAAAACTGTTTTTT | CSVVSADEKLFF
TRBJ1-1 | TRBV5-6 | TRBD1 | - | TGTGCCAGCAGCGGAGGGGACAGGGGGTACACTGAAGCTTTCTTT | CASSGGDRGYTEAFF
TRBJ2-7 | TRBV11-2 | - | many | TGTGCCAGCGGGCGCCGGGTTGGGGGCACCTACGAGCAGTACTTC | CASGRRVGGTYEQYF
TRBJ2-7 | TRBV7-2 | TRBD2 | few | TGTGCCAGCAGCTTAGGGGGAGGGCATTACGAGCAGTACTTC | CASSLGGGHYEQYF
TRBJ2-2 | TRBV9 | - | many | TGTGCCAGCAGCGTCTCTAAGGGAGTAATCGGGGAGCTGTTTTTT | CASSVSKGVIGELFF
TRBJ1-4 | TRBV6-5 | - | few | TGTGCCAGCAGTTATTTAATGCGTGAAAAACTGTTTTTT | CASSYLMREKLFF
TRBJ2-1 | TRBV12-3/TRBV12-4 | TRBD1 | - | TGTGCCAGCAGTTTAGACAGGGGAAATGAGCAGTTCTTC | CASSLDRGNEQFF
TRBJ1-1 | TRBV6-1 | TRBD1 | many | TGTGCCAGCAGAGATACAGGGGTTTTGAACACTGAAGCTTTCTTT | CASRDTGVLNTEAFF
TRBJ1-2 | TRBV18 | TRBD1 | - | TGTGCCAGCTCACCACTGAGGACAGGGGGCGGCTATGGCTACACCTTC | CASSPLRTGGGYGYTF
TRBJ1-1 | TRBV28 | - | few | TGTGCCAGCAGTTTCCACGACAGAAGATGGGGTGAAGCTTTCTTT | CASSFHDRRWGEAFF
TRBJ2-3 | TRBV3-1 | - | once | TGTGCCAGCAGCCAAGATATGGAGGCAGATACGCAGTATTTT | CASSQDMEADTQYF
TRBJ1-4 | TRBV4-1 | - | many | TGCGCCAGCAGCCGAACAAGGGATAATGAAAAACTGTTTTTT | CASSRTRDNEKLFF
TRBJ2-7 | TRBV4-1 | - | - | TGCGCCAGCAGCCAAACATCGACGGGGACCTACGAGCAGTACTTC | CASSQTSTGTYEQYF
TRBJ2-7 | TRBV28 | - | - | TGTGCCACCAGTGATTCCTTGAACTACGAGCAGTACTTC | CATSDSLNYEQYF
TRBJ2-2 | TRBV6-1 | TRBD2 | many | TGTGCCAGCAGGGGGACTAGCGGCGCGAACACCGGGGAGCTGTTTTTT | CASRGTSGANTGELFF
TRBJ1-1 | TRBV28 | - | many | TGTGCCAGCAGACAAAAAGGAGAGGCTTTCTTT | CASRQKGEAFF
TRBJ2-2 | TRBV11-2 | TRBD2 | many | TGTGCCAGCAGCTTAGAACTAGCGCTCACCGGGGAGCTGTTTTTT | CASSLELALTGELFF
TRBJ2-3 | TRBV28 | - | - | TGTGCCAGCAGTTTAGACTCAACTTGGGGGCATACGCAGTATTTT | CASSLDSTWGHTQYF
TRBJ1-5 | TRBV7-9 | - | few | TGTGCCAGCAGCCACGGTAGCGGGCCCCAGCATTTT | CASSHGSGPQHF
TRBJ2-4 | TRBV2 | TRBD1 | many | TGTGCCAGCGGTGGACAGGCCAACATTCAGTACTTC | CASGGQANIQYF
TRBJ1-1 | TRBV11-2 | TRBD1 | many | TGTGCCAGCAGCTTATGGGTGCGGACAGGGAACACTGAAGCTTTCTTT | CASSLWVRTGNTEAFF
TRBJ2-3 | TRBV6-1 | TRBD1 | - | TGTGCCACAGGACAGGGGGCATTCGATACGCAGTATTTT | CATGQGAFDTQYF
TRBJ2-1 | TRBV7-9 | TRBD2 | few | TGTGCCAGCAGCCCCGGGGCTCTAGCGGGAGTGAGTGAGCAGTTCTTC | CASSPGALAGVSEQFF
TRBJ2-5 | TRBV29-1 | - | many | TGCAGCGTTGGGGTCCTCCTGGAGACCCAGTACTTC | CSVGVLLETQYF
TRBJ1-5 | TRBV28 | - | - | TGTGCCAGCAGCCCCGGGACGCCTAGCAATCAGCCCCAGCATTTT | CASSPGTPSNQPQHF